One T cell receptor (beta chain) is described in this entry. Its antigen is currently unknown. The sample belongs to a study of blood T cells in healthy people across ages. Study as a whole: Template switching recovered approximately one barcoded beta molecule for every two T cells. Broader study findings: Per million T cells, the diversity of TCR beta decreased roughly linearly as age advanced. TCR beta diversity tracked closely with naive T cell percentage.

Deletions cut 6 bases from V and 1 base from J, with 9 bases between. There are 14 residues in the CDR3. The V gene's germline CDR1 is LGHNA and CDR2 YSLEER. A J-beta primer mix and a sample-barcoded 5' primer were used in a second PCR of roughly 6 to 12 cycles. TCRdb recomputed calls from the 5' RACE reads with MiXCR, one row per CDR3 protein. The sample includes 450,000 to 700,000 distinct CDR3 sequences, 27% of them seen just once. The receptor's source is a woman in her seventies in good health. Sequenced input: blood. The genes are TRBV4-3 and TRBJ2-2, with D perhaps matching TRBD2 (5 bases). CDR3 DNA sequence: TGCGCCAGCAGGTCAAGCGGGAACACCGGGGAGCTGTTTTTT. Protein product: CASRSSGNTGELFF.